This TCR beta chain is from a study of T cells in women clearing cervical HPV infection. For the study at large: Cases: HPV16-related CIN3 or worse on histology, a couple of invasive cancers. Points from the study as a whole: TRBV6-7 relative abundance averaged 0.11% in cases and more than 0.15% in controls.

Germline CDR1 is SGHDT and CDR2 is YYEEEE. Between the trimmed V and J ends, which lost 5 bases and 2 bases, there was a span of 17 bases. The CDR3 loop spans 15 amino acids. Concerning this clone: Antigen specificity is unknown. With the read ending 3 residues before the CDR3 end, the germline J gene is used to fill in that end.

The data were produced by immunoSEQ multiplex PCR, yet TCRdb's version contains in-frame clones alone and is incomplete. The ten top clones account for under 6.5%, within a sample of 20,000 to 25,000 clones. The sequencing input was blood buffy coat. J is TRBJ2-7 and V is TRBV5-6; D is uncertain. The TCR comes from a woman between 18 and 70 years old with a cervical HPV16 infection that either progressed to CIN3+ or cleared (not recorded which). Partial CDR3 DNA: TGTGCCAGCAGTCGTAGTCCTATCATCCCCTACGAG. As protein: CASSRSPIIPYE. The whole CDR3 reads CASSRSPIIPYEQYF. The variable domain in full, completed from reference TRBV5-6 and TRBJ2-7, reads DAGVTQSPTHLIKTRGQQVTLRCSPKSGHDTVSWYQQALGQGPQFIFQYYEEEERQRGNFPDRFSGHQFPNYSSELNVNALLLGDSALYLCASSRSPIIPYEQYFGPGTRLTVT.